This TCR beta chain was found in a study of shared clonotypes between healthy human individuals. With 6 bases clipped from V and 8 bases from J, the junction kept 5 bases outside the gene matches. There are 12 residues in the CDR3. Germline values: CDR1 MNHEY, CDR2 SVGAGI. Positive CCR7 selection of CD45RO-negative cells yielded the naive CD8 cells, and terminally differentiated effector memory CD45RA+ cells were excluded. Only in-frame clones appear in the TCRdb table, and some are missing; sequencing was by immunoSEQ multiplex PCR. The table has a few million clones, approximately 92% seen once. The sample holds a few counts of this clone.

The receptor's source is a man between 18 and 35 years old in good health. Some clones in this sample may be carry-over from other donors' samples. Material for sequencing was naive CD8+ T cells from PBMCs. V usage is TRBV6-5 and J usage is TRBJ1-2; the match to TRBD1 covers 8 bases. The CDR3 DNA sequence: TGTGCCAGCAGGACAGGGGCGGACGGCTACACCTTC. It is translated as CASRTGADGYTF.